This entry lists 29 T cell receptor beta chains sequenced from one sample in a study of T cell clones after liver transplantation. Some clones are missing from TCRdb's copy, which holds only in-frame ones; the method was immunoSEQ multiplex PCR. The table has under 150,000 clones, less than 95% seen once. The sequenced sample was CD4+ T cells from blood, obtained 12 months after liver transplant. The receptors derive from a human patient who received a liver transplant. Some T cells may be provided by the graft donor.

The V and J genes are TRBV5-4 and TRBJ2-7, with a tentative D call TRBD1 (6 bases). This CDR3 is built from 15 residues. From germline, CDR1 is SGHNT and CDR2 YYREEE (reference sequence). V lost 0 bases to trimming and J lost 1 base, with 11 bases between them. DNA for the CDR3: TGTGCCAGCAGCTTGGGCGCAGGGGATTCCTACGAGCAGTACTTC. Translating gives CASSLGAGDSYEQYF.

The CDR3 reads CASRLQGERETQYF. The CDR3, as DNA: TGCGCCAGCAGACTACAGGGAGAGAGGGAGACCCAGTACTTC. The chain has TRBV5-1 and TRBJ2-5, with D perhaps matching TRBD1 (6 bases). Germline V gene lookup returns CDR1 SGHRS and CDR2 YFSETQ. The CDR3 is 14 amino acids. The V gene lost 5 bases and the J gene lost 5 bases, with 16 bases spanning the gap.

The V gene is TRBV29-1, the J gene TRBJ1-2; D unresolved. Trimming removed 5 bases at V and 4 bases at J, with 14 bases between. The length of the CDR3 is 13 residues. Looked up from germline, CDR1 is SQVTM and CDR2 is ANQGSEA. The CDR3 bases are TGCAGCGTTTCGACTATCACTGGCTATGGCTACACCTTC. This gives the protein CSVSTITGYGYTF.

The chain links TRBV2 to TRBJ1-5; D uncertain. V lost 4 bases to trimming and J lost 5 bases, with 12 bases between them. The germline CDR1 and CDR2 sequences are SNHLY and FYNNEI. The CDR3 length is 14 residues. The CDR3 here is CASSVTGEDQPQHF. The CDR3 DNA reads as TGTGCCAGCAGTGTAACCGGGGAGGATCAGCCCCAGCATTTT.

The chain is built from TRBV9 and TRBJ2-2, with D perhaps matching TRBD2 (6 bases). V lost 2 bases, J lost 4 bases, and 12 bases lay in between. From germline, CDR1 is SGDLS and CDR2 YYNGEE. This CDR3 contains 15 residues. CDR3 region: CASSVGRETTGELFF. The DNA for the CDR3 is TGTGCCAGCAGCGTGGGACGGGAGACCACCGGGGAGCTGTTTTTT.

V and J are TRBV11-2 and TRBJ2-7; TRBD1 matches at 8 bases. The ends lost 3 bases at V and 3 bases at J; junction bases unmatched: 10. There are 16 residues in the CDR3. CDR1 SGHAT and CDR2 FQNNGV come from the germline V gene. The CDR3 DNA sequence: TGTGCCAGCAGCTTGGGGACAGGTCCGCCTGTCTACGAGCAGTACTTC. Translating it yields CASSLGTGPPVYEQYF.

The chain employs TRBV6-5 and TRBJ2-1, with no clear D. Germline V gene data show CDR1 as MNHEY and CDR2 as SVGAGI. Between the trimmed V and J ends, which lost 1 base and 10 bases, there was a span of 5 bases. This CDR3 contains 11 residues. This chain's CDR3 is CASSYYTEQFF. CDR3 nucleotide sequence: TGTGCCAGCAGTTACTATACAGAGCAGTTCTTC.

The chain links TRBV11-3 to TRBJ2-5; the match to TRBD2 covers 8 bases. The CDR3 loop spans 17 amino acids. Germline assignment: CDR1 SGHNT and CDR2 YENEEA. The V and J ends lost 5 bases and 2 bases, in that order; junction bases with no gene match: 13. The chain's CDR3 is CASSPNGAGGSQETQYF. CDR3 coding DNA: TGTGCCAGCAGCCCAAATGGCGCGGGAGGCTCGCAAGAGACCCAGTACTTC.

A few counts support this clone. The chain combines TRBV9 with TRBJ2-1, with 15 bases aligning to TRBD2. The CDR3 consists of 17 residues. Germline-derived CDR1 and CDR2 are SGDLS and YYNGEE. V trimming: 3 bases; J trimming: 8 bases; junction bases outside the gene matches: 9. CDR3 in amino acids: CASSAFRTSGRGHEQFF. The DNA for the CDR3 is TGTGCCAGCAGCGCCTTTCGGACTAGCGGGAGGGGCCATGAGCAGTTCTTC.

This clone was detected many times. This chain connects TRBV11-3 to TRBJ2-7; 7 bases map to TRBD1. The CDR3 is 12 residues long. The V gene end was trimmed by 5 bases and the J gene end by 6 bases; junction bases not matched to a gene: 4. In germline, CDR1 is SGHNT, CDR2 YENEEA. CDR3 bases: TGTGCCAGCAGCCCAAGACAGGGCGAGCAGTACTTC. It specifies CASSPRQGEQYF.

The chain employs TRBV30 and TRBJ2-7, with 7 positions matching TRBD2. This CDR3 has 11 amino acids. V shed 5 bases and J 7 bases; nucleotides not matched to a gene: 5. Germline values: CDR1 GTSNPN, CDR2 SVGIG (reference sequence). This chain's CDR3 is CAWHKGGEQYF. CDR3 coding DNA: TGTGCCTGGCACAAGGGAGGGGAGCAGTACTTC.

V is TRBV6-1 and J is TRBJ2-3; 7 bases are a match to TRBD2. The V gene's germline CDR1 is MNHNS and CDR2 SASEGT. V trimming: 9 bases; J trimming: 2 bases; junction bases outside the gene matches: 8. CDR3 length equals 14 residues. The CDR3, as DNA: TGTGCCAGTGTGACCGGGACTACCACAGATACGCAGTATTTT. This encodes CASVTGTTTDTQYF.

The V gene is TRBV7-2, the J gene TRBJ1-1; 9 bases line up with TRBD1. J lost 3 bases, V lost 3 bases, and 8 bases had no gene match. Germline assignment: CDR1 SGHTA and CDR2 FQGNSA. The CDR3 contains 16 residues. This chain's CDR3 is CASSLAAGQGYTEAFF. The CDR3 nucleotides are TGTGCCAGCAGCTTGGCGGCGGGACAGGGCTACACTGAAGCTTTCTTT.

CDR3 sequence reads: CASSLITGSEQPQHF. Here the CDR3 DNA reads TGTGCCAGCAGTTTGATAACGGGCTCCGAGCAGCCCCAGCATTTT. V gene TRBV28 combines with J gene TRBJ1-5; D uncertain. Trimming took off 3 bases at V and 7 bases at J, with 16 bases between the two ends. This CDR3 region has 15 residues. Germline V gene sequence: CDR1 MDHEN, CDR2 SYDVKM. Filled out from reference TRBV28 and TRBJ1-5, the complete variable domain reads DVKVTQSSRYLVKRTGEKVFLECVQDMDHENMFWYRQDPGLGLRLIYFSYDVKMKEKGDIPEGYSVSREKKERFSLILESASTNQTSMYLCASSLITGSEQPQHFGDGTRLSIL.

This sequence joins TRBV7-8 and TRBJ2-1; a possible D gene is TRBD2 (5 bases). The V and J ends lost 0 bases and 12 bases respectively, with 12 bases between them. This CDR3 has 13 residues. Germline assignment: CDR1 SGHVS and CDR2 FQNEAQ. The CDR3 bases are TGTGCCAGCAGCTTAGCGGTGGAGGACCGGCAGTTCTTC. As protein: CASSLAVEDRQFF.

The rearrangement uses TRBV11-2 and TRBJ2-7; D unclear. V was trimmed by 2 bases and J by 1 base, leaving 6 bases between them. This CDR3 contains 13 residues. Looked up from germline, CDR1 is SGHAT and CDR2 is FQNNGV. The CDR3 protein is CASSLPHSYEQYF. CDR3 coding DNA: TGTGCCAGCAGCTTACCACATTCCTACGAGCAGTACTTC.

For the CDR3, the DNA is TGTGCCTGGAGAGCTAGCGGAGATAGCACAGATACGCAGTATTTT. Translating it yields CAWRASGDSTDTQYF. The chain employs TRBV30 and TRBJ2-3; TRBD2 matches at 7 bases. CDR1 GTSNPN and CDR2 SVGIG come from the germline V gene (reference sequence). V gave up 3 bases and J gave up 0 bases; unmatched junction bases: 6. The CDR3 contains 15 residues.

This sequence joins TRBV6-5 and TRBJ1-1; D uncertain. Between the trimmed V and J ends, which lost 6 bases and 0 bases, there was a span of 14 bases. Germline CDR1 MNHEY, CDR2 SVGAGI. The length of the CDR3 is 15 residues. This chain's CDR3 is CASSLRQQMNTEAFF. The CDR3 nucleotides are TGTGCCAGCAGCCTAAGGCAACAGATGAACACTGAAGCTTTCTTT.

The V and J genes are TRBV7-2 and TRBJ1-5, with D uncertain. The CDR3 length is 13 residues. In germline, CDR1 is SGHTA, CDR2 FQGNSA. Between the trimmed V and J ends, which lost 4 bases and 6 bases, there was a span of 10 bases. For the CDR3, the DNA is TGTGCCAGCAGCTCCAGAGTACGTCAGCCCCAGCATTTT. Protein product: CASSSRVRQPQHF. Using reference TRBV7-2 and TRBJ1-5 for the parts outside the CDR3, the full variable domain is GAGVSQSPSNKVTEKGKDVELRCDPISGHTALYWYRQSLGQGLEFLIYFQGNSAPDKSGLPSDRFSAERTGGSVSTLTIQRTQQEDSAVYLCASSSRVRQPQHFGDGTRLSIL.

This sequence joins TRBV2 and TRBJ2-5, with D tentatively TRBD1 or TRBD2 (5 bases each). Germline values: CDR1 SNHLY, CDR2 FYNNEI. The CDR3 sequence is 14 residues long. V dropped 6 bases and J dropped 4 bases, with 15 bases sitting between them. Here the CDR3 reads CASSKVGGRETQYF. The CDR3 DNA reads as TGTGCCAGCAGCAAGGTTGGGGGTAGAGAGACCCAGTACTTC.

DNA for the CDR3: TGTGCCAGCAGCGTTTTTTCGGGAGAGAACACTGAAGCTTTCTTT. Amino acid sequence: CASSVFSGENTEAFF. The chain carries TRBV9 and TRBJ1-1; no clear D gene. Trimming removed 2 bases from V and 1 base from J, with 12 bases in between. Germline V gene sequence: CDR1 SGDLS, CDR2 YYNGEE. The CDR3 runs 15 residues.

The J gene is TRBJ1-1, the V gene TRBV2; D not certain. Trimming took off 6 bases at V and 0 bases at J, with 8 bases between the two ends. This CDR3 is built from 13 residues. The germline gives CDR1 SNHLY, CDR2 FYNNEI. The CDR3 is CASRGRLNTEAFF. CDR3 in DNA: TGTGCCAGCAGAGGACGGCTGAACACTGAAGCTTTCTTT.

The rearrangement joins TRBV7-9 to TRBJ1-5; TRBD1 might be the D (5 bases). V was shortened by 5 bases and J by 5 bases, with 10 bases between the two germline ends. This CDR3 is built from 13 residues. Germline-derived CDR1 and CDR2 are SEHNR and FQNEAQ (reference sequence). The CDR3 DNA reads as TGTGCCAGCAGCACAGGTTTAGATCAGCCCCAGCATTTT. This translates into CASSTGLDQPQHF.

The CDR3 loop is CASSQDLGQGDYGYTF. The CDR3 nucleotides are TGTGCCAGCAGCCAAGATCTAGGCCAGGGTGACTATGGCTACACCTTC. The chain employs TRBV14 and TRBJ1-2; D possibly corresponds to TRBD1 (5 bases). This CDR3 has 16 residues. Germline CDR1 and CDR2: SGHDN and FVKESK. The germline V and J ends were trimmed by 0 bases and 3 bases, with 14 bases remaining between them.

In nucleotides, the CDR3 is TGTGCCAGCAGCGTTCAGGGCGGGAGGATAGACAATGAGCAGTTCTTC. Its protein product is CASSVQGGRIDNEQFF. This chain uses TRBV9 with TRBJ2-1; 8 bases line up with TRBD2. Germline CDR1 is SGDLS and CDR2 is YYNGEE. The CDR3 has 16 residues. V lost 2 bases, J lost 5 bases, and 9 bases stayed unmatched.

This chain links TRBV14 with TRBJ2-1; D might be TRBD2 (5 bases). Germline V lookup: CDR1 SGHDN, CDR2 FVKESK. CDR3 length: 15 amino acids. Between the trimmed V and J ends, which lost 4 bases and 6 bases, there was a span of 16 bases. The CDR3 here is CASSPRDHLGNEQFF. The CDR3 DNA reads TGTGCCAGCAGCCCCCGGGATCACCTGGGCAATGAGCAGTTCTTC.

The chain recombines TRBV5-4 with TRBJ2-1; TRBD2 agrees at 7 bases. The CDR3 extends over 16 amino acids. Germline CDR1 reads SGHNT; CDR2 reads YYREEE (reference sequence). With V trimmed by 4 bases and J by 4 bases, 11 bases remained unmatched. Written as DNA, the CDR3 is TGTGCCAGCAGCCGTCCTTCAGGCGGGGGATACAATGAGCAGTTCTTC. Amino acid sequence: CASSRPSGGGYNEQFF.

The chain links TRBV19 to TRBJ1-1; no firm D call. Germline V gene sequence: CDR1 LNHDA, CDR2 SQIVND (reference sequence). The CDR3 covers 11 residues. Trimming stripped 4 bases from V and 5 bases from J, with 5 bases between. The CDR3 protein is CASSSYTEAFF. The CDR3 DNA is TGTGCCAGTAGTAGTTATACTGAAGCTTTCTTT.

CDR3 region: CASSRRDRISYEQYF. The CDR3 DNA follows: TGTGCCAGCAGTCGCCGGGACAGGATATCCTACGAGCAGTACTTC. V gene TRBV6-5 combines with J gene TRBJ2-7, with 8 bases matching TRBD1. V lost 5 bases, J lost 1 base, and 7 bases stayed unmatched. Per germline, CDR1 MNHEY and CDR2 SVGAGI. The CDR3 loop spans 15 amino acids.